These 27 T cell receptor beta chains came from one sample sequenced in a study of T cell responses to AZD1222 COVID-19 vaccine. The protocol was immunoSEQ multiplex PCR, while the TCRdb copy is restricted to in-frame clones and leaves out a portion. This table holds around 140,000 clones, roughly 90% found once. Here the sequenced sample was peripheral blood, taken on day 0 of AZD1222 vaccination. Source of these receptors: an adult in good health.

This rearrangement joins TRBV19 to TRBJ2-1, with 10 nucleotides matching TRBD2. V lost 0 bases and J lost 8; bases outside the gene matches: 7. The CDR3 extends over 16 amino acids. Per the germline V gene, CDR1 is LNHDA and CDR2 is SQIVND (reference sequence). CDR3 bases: TGTGCCAGTAGTATAGATCGGCCTAGCGGGAGCGATGAGCAGTTCTTC. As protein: CASSIDRPSGSDEQFF. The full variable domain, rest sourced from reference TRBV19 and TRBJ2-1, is DGGITQSPKYLFRKEGQNVTLSCEQNLNHDAMYWYRQDPGQGLRLIYYSQIVNDFQKGDIAEGYSVSREKKESFPLTVTSAQKNPTAFYLCASSIDRPSGSDEQFFGPGTRLTVL.

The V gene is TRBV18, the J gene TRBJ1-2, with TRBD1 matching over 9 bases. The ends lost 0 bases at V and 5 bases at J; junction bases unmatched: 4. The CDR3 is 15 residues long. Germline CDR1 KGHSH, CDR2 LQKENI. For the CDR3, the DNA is TGTGCCAGCTCACCACCGGGACAGGGTCATTATGGCTACACCTTC. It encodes CASSPPGQGHYGYTF. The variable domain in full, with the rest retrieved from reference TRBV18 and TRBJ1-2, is NAGVMQNPRHLVRRRGQEARLRCSPMKGHSHVYWYRQLPEEGLKFMVYLQKENIIDESGMPKERFSAEFPKEGPSILRIQQVVRGDSAAYFCASSPPGQGHYGYTFGSGTRLTVV.

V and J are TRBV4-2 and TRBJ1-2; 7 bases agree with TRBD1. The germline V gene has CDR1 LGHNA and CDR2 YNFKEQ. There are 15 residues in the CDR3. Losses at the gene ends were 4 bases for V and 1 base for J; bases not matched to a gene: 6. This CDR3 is CASSPKAGGNYGYTF. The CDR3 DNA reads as TGTGCCAGCAGCCCTAAAGCAGGGGGTAACTATGGCTACACCTTC.

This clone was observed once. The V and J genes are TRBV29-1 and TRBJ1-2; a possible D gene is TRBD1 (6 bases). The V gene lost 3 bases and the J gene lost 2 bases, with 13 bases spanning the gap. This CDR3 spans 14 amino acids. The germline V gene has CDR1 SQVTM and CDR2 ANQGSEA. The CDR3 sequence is CSVEFRDINYGYTF. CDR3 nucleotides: TGCAGCGTTGAGTTCCGGGACATCAACTATGGCTACACCTTC.

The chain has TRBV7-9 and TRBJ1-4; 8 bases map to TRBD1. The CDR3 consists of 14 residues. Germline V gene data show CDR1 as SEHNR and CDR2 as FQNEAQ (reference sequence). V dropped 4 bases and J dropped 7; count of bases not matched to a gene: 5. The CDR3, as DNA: TGTGCCAGCAGCTCCGGACAGGGAACTGAAAAACTGTTTTTT. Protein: CASSSGQGTEKLFF.

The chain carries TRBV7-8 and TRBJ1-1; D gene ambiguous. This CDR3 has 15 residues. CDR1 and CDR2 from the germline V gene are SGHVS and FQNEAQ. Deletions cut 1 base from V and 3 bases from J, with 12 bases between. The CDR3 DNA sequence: TGTGCCAGCAGCTTAGTTTCGGGGTCCCACACTGAAGCTTTCTTT. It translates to CASSLVSGSHTEAFF.

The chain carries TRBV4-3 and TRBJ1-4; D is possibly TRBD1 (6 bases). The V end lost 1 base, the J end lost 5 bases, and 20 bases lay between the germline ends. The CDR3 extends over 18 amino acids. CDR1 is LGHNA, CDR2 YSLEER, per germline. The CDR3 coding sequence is TGCGCCAGCAGCCAAGCTTCGGACAGTCACCTTCCCAATGAAAAACTGTTTTTT. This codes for CASSQASDSHLPNEKLFF.

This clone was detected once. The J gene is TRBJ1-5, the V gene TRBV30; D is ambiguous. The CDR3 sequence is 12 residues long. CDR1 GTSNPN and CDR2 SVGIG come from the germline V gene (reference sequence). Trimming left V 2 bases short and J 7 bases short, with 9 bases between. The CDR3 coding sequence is TGTGCCTGGAGTATACCGGGCCAGCCCCAGCATTTT. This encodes CAWSIPGQPQHF. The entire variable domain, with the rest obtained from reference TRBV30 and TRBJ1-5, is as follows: SQTIHQWPATLVQPVGSPLSLECTVEGTSNPNLYWYRQAAGRGLQLLFYSVGIGQISSEVPQNLSASRPQDRQFILSSKKLLLSDSGFYLCAWSIPGQPQHFGDGTRLSIL.

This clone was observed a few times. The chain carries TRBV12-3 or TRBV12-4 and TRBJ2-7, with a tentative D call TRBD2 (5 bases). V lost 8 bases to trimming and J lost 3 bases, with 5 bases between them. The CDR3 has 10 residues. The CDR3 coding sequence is TGTGCCAGCGGAGGCTACGAGCAGTACTTC. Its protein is CASGGYEQYF.

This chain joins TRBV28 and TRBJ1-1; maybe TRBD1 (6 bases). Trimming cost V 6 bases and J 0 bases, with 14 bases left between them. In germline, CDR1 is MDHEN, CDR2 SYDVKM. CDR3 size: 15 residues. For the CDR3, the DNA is TGTGCCAGCAGCCGAACAGGGAGGATGAACACTGAAGCTTTCTTT. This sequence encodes CASSRTGRMNTEAFF.

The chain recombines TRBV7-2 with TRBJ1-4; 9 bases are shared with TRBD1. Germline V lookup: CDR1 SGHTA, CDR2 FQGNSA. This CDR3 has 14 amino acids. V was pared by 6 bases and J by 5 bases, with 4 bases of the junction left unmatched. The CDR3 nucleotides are TGTGCCAGCAGTGCCGACAGGGGGAATGAAAAACTGTTTTTT. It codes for CASSADRGNEKLFF.

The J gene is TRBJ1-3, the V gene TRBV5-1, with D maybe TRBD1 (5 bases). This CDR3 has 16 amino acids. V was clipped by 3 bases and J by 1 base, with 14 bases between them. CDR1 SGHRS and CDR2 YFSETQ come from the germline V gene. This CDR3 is CASSWGLWRSGNTIYF. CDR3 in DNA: TGCGCCAGCAGCTGGGGCCTTTGGAGGTCTGGAAACACCATATATTTT.

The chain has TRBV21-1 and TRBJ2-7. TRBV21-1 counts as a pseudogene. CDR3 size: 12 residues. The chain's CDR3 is CASSIRIYEQYF. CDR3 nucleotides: TGTGCCAGCAGCATTCGAATTTACGAGCAGTACTTC.

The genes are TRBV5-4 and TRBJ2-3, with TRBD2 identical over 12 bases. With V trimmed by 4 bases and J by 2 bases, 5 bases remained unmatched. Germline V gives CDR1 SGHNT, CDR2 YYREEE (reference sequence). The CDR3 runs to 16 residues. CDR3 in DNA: TGTGCCAGCAGCCTAACTAGCGGGGGGCCCACAGATACGCAGTATTTT. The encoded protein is CASSLTSGGPTDTQYF.

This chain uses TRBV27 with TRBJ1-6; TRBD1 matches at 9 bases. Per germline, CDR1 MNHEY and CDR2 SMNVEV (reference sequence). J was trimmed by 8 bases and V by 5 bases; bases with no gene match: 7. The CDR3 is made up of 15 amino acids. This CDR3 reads CASSTLGQGDSPLHF. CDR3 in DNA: TGTGCCAGCAGTACCCTGGGACAGGGTGATTCACCCCTCCACTTT.

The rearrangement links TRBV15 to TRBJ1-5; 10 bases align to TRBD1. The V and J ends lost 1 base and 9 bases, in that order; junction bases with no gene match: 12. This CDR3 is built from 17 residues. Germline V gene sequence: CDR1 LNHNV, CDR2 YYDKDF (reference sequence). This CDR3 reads CATSRGPGQGPIGPQHF. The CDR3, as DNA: TGTGCCACCAGCAGAGGGCCGGGACAGGGGCCCATTGGGCCCCAGCATTTT. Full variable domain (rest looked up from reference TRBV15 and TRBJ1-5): DAMVIQNPRYQVTQFGKPVTLSCSQTLNHNVMYWYQQKSSQAPKLLFHYYDKDFNNEADTPDNFQSRRPNTSFCFLDIRSPGLGDTAMYLCATSRGPGQGPIGPQHFGDGTRLSIL.

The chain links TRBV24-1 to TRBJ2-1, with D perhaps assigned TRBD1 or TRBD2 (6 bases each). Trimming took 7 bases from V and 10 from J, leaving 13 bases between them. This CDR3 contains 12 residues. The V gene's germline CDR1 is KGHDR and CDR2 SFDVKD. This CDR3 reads CATRGAGQEQFF. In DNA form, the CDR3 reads TGTGCCACCAGGGGCGCGGGACAAGAGCAGTTCTTC.

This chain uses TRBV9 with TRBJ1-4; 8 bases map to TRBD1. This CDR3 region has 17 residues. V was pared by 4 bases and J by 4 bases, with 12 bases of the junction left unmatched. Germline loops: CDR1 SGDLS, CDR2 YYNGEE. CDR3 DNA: TGTGCCAGCAGCCCCAGAGGGGGGACAGGAGGTAATGAAAAACTGTTTTTT. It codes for CASSPRGGTGGNEKLFF.

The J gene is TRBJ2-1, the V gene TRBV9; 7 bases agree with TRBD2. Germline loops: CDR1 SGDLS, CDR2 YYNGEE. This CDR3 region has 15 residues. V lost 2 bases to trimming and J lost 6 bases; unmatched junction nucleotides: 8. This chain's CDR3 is CASSVSGKFSNEQFF. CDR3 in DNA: TGTGCCAGCAGCGTCAGCGGGAAATTCAGCAATGAGCAGTTCTTC.

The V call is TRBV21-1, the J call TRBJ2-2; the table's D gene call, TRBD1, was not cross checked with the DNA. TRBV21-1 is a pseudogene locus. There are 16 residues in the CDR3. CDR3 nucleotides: TGTGCCAGCAGCAAAGCTGGCAGGTCGAACACCGGGGAGCTGTTTTTT. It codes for CASSKAGRSNTGELFF.

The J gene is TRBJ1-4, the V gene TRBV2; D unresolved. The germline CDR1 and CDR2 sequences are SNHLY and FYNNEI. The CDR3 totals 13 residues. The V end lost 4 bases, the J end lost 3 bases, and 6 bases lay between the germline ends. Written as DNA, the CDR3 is TGTGCCAGCAGTGCGGTTGCTAATGAAAAACTGTTTTTT. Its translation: CASSAVANEKLFF. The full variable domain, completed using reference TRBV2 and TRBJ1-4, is EPEVTQTPSHQVTQMGQEVILRCVPISNHLYFYWYRQILGQKVEFLVSFYNNEISEKSEIFDDQFSVERPDGSNFTLKIRSTKLEDSAMYFCASSAVANEKLFFGSGTQLSVL.

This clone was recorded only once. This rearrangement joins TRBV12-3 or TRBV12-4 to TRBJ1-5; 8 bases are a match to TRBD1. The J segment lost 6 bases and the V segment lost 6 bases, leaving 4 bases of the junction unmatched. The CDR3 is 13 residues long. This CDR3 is CASSGQGGQPQHF. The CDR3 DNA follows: TGTGCCAGCAGCGGACAGGGAGGTCAGCCCCAGCATTTT.

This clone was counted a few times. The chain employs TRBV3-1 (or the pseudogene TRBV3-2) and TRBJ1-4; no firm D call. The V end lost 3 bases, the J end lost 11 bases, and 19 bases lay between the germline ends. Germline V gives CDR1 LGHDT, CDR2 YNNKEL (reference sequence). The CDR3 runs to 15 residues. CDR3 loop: CASSHPSSLNVKLFF. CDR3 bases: TGTGCCAGCAGCCACCCATCCTCCCTCAACGTCAAACTGTTTTTT.

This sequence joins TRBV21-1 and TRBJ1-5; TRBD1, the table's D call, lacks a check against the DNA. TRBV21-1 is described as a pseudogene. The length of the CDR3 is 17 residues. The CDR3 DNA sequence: TGTGCCAGCAGCAAAGCGCGAGGGACAGGGGGCAATCAGCCCCAGCATTTT. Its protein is CASSKARGTGGNQPQHF.

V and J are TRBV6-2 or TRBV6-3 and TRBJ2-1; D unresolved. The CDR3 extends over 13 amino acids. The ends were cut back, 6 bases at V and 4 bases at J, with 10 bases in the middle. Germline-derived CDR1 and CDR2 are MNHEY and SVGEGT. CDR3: CASSQVPYNEQFF. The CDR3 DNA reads TGTGCCAGCAGCCAGGTCCCTTACAATGAGCAGTTCTTC.

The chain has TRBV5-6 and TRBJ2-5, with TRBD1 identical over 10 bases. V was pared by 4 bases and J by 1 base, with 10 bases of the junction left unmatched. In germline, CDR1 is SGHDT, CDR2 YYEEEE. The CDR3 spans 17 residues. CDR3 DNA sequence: TGTGCCAGCAGCATCGGCGACAGGGGGCTTCTCCAAGAGACCCAGTACTTC. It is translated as CASSIGDRGLLQETQYF.

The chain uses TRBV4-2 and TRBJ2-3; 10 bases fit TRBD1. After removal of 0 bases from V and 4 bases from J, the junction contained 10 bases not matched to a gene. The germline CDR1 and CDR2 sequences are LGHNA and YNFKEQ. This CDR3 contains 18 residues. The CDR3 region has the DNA TGTGCCAGCAGCCAAGAGGGGGCGGGACAGGGGACGCCAGATACGCAGTATTTT. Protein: CASSQEGAGQGTPDTQYF.